These T cell receptor beta chains were read from a single sample in a study of cytomegalovirus exposure and HLA in healthy donors. Generated by immunoSEQ multiplex PCR, the TCRdb table keeps only in-frame clones and is missing some. The data hold more than 130,000 clones, with 73% observed a single time. Sequenced input: PBMCs. These TCRs come from a human donor in good health. Each CDR3 is given with its conserved first and last residue. The order of the fields is CDR3 length, D gene, clone size, J gene, V gene, CDR3 protein, CDR3 DNA. The D gene is left open where the match is weak. For some rows the clone size is stated as once, few or many, or as a class when expanded; others skip it.

>15|-|-|TRBJ2-1|TRBV2
CASSKTRQTGNEQFF
TGTGCCAGCAGCAAGACTCGACAGACTGGGAATGAGCAGTTCTTC
>15|-|-|TRBJ2-5|TRBV14
CASSLGPGIQETQYF
TGTGCCAGCAGCCTAGGGCCGGGGATACAAGAGACCCAGTACTTC
>15|TRBD1|-|TRBJ1-5|TRBV19
CASSTQTGSNQPQHF
TGTGCCAGTAGTACCCAGACAGGGAGCAATCAGCCCCAGCATTTT
>14|-|-|TRBJ1-1|TRBV2
CASRGGSGGTEAFF
TGTGCCAGCAGGGGAGGTTCGGGAGGCACTGAAGCTTTCTTT
>16|TRBD1|-|TRBJ2-4|TRBV5-4
CASSYDRGSAKNIQYF
TGTGCCAGCAGCTACGACAGGGGTTCAGCCAAAAACATTCAGTACTTC
>17|-|-|TRBJ2-5|TRBV5-6
CASSLIWTPPAEGTQYF
TGTGCCAGCAGCTTGATATGGACGCCACCCGCGGAGGGGACCCAGTACTTC
>15|-|few|TRBJ1-5|TRBV19
CASRPRGLSNQPQHF
TGTGCCAGTAGACCCCGGGGTCTTAGCAATCAGCCCCAGCATTTT
>13|-|once|TRBJ1-5|TRBV18
CASSPGGNQPQHF
TGTGCCAGCTCACCGGGAGGCAATCAGCCCCAGCATTTT
>13|-|-|TRBJ2-7|TRBV30
CAWDGGFGYEQYF
TGTGCCTGGGACGGAGGGTTTGGCTACGAGCAGTACTTC
>13|-|few|TRBJ2-3|TRBV13
CASSSQGFDTQYF
TGTGCCAGCAGCTCCCAGGGTTTTGATACGCAGTATTTT
>12|TRBD1|-|TRBJ2-5|TRBV18
CASGTGSETQYF
TGTGCCAGCGGGACAGGGAGTGAGACCCAGTACTTC
>18|TRBD2|few|TRBJ2-7|TRBV10-1
CASLVTSGTQAYTYEQYF
TGCGCCAGCTTGGTCACTAGCGGGACCCAGGCATATACCTACGAGCAGTACTTC
>17|-|once|TRBJ2-5|TRBV7-2
CASSLPQGSPVGETQYF
TGTGCCAGCAGCTTACCCCAAGGGAGTCCGGTTGGAGAGACCCAGTACTTC
>12|TRBD2|-|TRBJ2-7|TRBV5-1
CASSRSGNEQYF
TGCGCCAGCAGCCGTAGCGGGAACGAGCAGTACTTC
>14|-|-|TRBJ1-2|TRBV30
CAWSTGSPYYGYTF
TGTGCCTGGAGTACAGGTTCCCCCTACTATGGCTACACCTTC
>15|-|once|TRBJ2-1|TRBV11-2
CASSSQDSHHNEQFF
TGTGCCAGCAGCTCCCAAGACTCACACCACAATGAGCAGTTCTTC
>13|-|-|TRBJ1-2|TRBV11-1
CASSPDSAYGYTF
TGTGCCAGCAGCCCTGACAGCGCCTATGGCTACACCTTC
>14|-|-|TRBJ1-1|TRBV10-3
CAISESAGPTEAFF
TGTGCCATCAGTGAGTCAGCAGGGCCCACTGAAGCTTTCTTT
>13|TRBD2|-|TRBJ2-1|TRBV7-7
CASSVTSAGEQFF
TGTGCTAGCAGCGTTACTAGCGCTGGTGAGCAGTTCTTC
>14|-|-|TRBJ1-4|TRBV6-5
CASSDPKGGEKLFF
TGTGCCAGCAGTGACCCAAAAGGAGGTGAAAAACTGTTTTTT
>13|-|-|TRBJ2-3|TRBV2
CASSGAITDTQYF
TGTGCCAGCAGTGGGGCCATCACAGATACGCAGTATTTT
>17|-|-|TRBJ1-4|TRBV11-2
CASSSPLRTAFNEKLFF
TGTGCCAGCAGCAGTCCTTTGAGGACAGCCTTTAATGAAAAACTGTTTTTT
>12|-|-|TRBJ2-5|TRBV13
CASSGDTETQYF
TGTGCCAGCAGCGGGGACACCGAGACCCAGTACTTC
>14|-|-|TRBJ2-7|TRBV7-9
CASSLDYRWYEQYF
TGTGCCAGCAGCTTAGACTATCGATGGTACGAGCAGTACTTC
>16|-|-|TRBJ2-2|TRBV2
CASRRNSGQNTGELFF
TGTGCCAGCAGGAGGAATAGCGGACAAAACACCGGGGAGCTGTTTTTT
>15|-|-|TRBJ2-7|TRBV6-5
CASSYWTASSYEQYF
TGTGCCAGCAGTTACTGGACAGCGAGCTCCTACGAGCAGTACTTC
>15|TRBD1|-|TRBJ1-2|TRBV2
CASSDPGGRRYGYTF
TGTGCCAGCAGTGATCCAGGGGGGAGGCGATATGGCTACACCTTC
>13|-|-|TRBJ2-6|TRBV25-1
CASSASGANVLTF
TGTGCCAGCAGTGCATCTGGGGCCAACGTCCTGACTTTC
>13|-|-|TRBJ2-5|TRBV11-3
CASGQGGGETQYF
TGTGCCAGCGGGCAGGGGGGTGGGGAGACCCAGTACTTC
>13|TRBD1|-|TRBJ1-2|TRBV29-1
CSATGGVNYGYTF
TGCAGCGCCACAGGGGGGGTTAACTATGGCTACACCTTC
>15|-|-|TRBJ2-7|TRBV27
CASSRRGSSSYEQYF
TGTGCCAGCAGTCGCCGCGGCAGCAGCAGCTACGAGCAGTACTTC
>15|TRBD1|-|TRBJ2-7|TRBV5-4
CASSLTGAGTYEQYF
TGTGCCAGCAGCTTGACAGGGGCAGGGACCTACGAGCAGTACTTC
>14|TRBD1|-|TRBJ1-1|TRBV6-6
CASSFLTGSIGAFF
TGTGCCAGCAGTTTCCTGACAGGGAGTATCGGGGCTTTCTTT
>15|-|few|TRBJ2-7|TRBV6-1
CASSGIFRTSYEQYF
TGTGCCAGCAGCGGAATTTTTAGGACAAGCTACGAGCAGTACTTC
>15|TRBD2|-|TRBJ2-5|TRBV7-3
CASSLYGGGQETQYF
TGTGCCAGCAGCTTATACGGGGGGGGACAAGAGACCCAGTACTTC
>13|-|-|TRBJ2-1|TRBV9
CASSAQNLDEQFF
TGTGCCAGCAGCGCCCAGAATTTGGATGAGCAGTTCTTC
>16|TRBD2|-|TRBJ2-3|TRBV7-9
CASSLGAGVLADTQYF
TGTGCCAGCAGCTTAGGAGCGGGAGTTTTAGCAGATACGCAGTATTTT